This TCR beta chain was identified in a study of blood T cell repertoires in COVID-19. The germline CDR1 and CDR2 sequences are LNHDA and SQIVND (reference sequence). With 3 bases removed from V and 4 bases from J, the gap between germline ends came to 7 bases. The CDR3 is 13 amino acids. The study drew participants aged about 18 to 95 years from approximately 23 US areas. Allocation to cohorts depended on clinical history reported by the participants. Profiled with immunoSEQ multiplex PCR; TCRdb holds only in-frame clones, not every one. The sample includes some 300,000 clones, around 90% of them seen just once.

The chain uses TRBV19 and TRBJ1-5; possibly TRBD1 for D (6 bases). The sample consisted of PBMCs or T cells enriched from blood (not recorded which). The clonotype was recovered from a woman aged 18-29 years with acute COVID-19. In DNA, the CDR3 is TGTGCCAGTAGTATGCAGGGGAATCAGCCCCAGCATTTT. This encodes CASSMQGNQPQHF.